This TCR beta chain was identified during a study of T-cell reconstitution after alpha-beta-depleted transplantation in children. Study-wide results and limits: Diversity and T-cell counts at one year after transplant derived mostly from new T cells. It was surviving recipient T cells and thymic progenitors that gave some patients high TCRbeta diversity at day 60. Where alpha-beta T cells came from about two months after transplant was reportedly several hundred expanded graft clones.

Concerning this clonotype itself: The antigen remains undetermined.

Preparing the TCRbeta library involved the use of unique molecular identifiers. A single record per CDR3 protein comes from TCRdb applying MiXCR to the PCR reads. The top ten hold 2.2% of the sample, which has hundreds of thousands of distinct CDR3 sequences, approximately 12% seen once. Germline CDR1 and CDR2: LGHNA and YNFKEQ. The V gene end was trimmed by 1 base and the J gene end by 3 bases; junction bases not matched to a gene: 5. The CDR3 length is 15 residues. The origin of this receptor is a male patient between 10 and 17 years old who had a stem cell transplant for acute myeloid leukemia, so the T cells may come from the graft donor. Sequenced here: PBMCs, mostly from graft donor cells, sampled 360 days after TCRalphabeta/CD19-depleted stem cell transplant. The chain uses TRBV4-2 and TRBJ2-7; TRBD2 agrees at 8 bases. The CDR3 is CASSQAGGVFYEQYF. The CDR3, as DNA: TGTGCCAGCAGCCAAGCGGGGGGGGTGTTCTACGAGCAGTACTTC.